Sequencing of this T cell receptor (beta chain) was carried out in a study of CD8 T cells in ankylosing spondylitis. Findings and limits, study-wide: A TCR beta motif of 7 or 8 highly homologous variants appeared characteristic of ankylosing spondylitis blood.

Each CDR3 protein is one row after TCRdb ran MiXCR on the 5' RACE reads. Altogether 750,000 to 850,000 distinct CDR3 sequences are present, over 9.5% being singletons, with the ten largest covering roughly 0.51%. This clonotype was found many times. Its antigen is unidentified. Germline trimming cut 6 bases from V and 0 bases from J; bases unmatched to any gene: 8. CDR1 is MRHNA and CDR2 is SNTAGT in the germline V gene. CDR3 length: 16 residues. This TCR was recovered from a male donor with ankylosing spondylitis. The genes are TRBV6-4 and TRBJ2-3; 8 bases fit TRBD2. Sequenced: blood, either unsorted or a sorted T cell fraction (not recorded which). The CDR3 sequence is CASSSLSSGSTDTQYF. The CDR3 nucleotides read TGTGCCAGCAGCTCCTTGTCTAGCGGGAGCACAGATACGCAGTATTTT.